This entry lists 6 T cell receptor beta chains sequenced from one sample in a study of tumor-infiltrating lymphocytes in primary liver carcinoma (dated by TCRdb to 2015 to 2018). Blood RNA was extracted from unsorted whole blood with TRIzol reagent; germline DNA came from the DNeasy Blood & Tissue kit. Instrument used: Illumina HiSeq 2500. Starting from roughly 540 ng total RNA, TCRbeta-specific cDNA was produced by reverse transcription with a constant-region primer and ProtoScript II reverse transcriptase. Three nested multiplex PCR rounds, following a slightly modified ARM-PCR procedure, were used to build the TCRbeta libraries. The first two PCR rounds used multiplex TRBV1-TRBV30 forward primers with a Cbeta reverse primer, each for approximately 11 cycles. TCRdb redid the processing of the public reads, applying fastp at Q25 and MiXCR, and retained in-frame beta chains. Entries that share a CDR3 protein sequence are merged under the most common genes and DNA. Here the sample has about 310,000 distinct CDR3 sequences; 50% to 60% occur a single time. About 17% of the sample goes to the ten largest clones.

What was sequenced was peripheral blood. These receptors came from a woman in her 30s with primary liver carcinoma and hepatitis B virus infection.

About this clonotype: The junction and the germline gene differ at one end; a read error may be behind it. The V call is TRBV11-2, the J call TRBJ2-1, with 10 bases that match TRBD1. The CDR3 contains 16 residues. CDR1 is SGHAT and CDR2 is FQNNGV in the germline V gene. CDR3 sequence: CASSPIGGQGYDEHFF. For the CDR3, the DNA is TGTGCCAGCAGCCCTATTGGGGGACAGGGGTACGATGAGCATTTCTTC.

The rearrangement links TRBV19 to TRBJ2-1; 8 bases match TRBD1. CDR1 LNHDA and CDR2 SQIVND come from the germline V gene (reference sequence). The length of the CDR3 is 13 residues. Trimming removed 4 bases from V and 10 bases from J; junction bases left unmatched: 6. Written as DNA, the CDR3 is TGTGCCAGTAGTAAAATCGGGACAGGAGAGCAGTTCTTC. Amino acids: CASSKIGTGEQFF.

The chain uses TRBV29-1 and TRBJ2-3, with 10 nucleotides matching TRBD2. V was pared by 7 bases and J by 4 bases, with 11 bases of the junction left unmatched. Germline V gene data show CDR1 as SQVTM and CDR2 as ANQGSEA. The CDR3 loop spans 15 amino acids. DNA for the CDR3: TGCAGCGCCGCATGGACTAGCGGTAGCTCAGATACGCAGTATTTT. Translated, it gives CSAAWTSGSSDTQYF.

The chain has TRBV4-3 and TRBJ2-3, with TRBD1 identical over 8 bases. Germline V gene lookup returns CDR1 LGHNA and CDR2 YSLEER. There are 17 residues in the CDR3. With V trimmed by 1 base and J by 4 bases, 10 bases remained unmatched. The CDR3: CASSQGGRQGAADTQYF. For the CDR3, the DNA is TGCGCCAGCAGCCAAGGGGGTCGGCAGGGGGCAGCAGATACGCAGTATTTT.

This chain joins TRBV28 and TRBJ2-1; maybe TRBD2 (5 bases). V lost 4 bases and J lost 12, with 10 bases in between. Germline values: CDR1 MDHEN, CDR2 SYDVKM. CDR3 length: 11 amino acids. This CDR3 reads CASSSTIGQFF. Written as DNA, the CDR3 is TGTGCCAGCAGTTCGACTATTGGGCAGTTCTTC.

This clonotype was found a few times. This chain joins TRBV12-3 or TRBV12-4 and TRBJ2-7; possible D gene TRBD1, 6 bases. The ends were cut back, 7 bases at V and 3 bases at J, with 13 bases in the middle. The CDR3 length is 13 residues. The CDR3 spells CASNHGTHYEQYF. CDR3 nucleotide sequence: TGTGCCAGCAACCACGGGACACACTACGAGCAGTACTTC.